Below, 32 T cell receptor beta chains from the same sample are listed, as sequenced in a study of metastatic and nonmetastatic thyroid tumors. No patient received treatment before thyroid surgery. TCRdb reprocessed the PCR reads via MiXCR. The repertoire includes 84,000 or so clones, 8.6% of them detected once, and more than 8% sits in the top ten. Sample: blood. Receptors originate from a female donor with papillary thyroid cancer or a benign thyroid nodule (not recorded which). Some clones in this sample may be carry-over from other donors' samples.

Concerning this clone itself: A much bigger clone sits one base away, suggesting this may be a read error. The J gene is TRBJ2-3, the V gene TRBV7-2; D tentatively fits TRBD1 or TRBD2 (7 bases each). Trimming took off 5 bases at V and 3 bases at J, with 12 bases between the two ends. The CDR3 sequence is 14 residues long. Germline assignment: CDR1 SGHTA and CDR2 FQGNSA. Here the CDR3 reads CASSTQGGTDTQYF. As DNA, the CDR3 is TGTGCCAGCAGCACTCAGGGGGGGACAGATACGCAGTATTTT.

As concerns this clone: This may arise from a read error, as a much more abundant clone is one base away. The chain is built from TRBV15 and TRBJ1-5; D gene uncertain. The CDR3 extends over 19 amino acids. Germline V gives CDR1 LNHNV, CDR2 YYDKDF (reference sequence). Here the CDR3 reads CATSFSAFRAHYSNQPHHF. The DNA of the CDR3 is TGTGCCACCAGTTTTAGCGCCTTCCGGGCCCACTATAGCAATCAGCCCCACCATTTT.

Remarks on this clone: A much bigger clone sits one base away, suggesting this may be a read error. V is TRBV5-1 and J is TRBJ2-1; 9 bases agree with TRBD2. The CDR3 has 14 amino acids. In germline, CDR1 is SGHRS, CDR2 YFSETQ. V lost 6 bases, J lost 9 bases, and 10 bases stayed unmatched. The CDR3, as DNA: TGCGCCAGCAATATTAGCGGGGGTCCCCTTGAGCAGTTCTTC. This translates into CASNISGGPLEQFF.

Ten or more counts support this clone. The chain combines TRBV7-8 with TRBJ2-1; perhaps D is TRBD1 or TRBD2 (5 bases each). Germline lookup yields CDR1 SGHVS and CDR2 FQNEAQ. Trimming cost V 1 base and J 7 bases, with 14 bases left between them. CDR3 size: 15 residues. CDR3 amino acids: CASSLGDPVWNEQFF. CDR3 DNA sequence: TGTGCCAGCAGCTTAGGGGACCCGGTCTGGAATGAGCAGTTCTTC.

This clone was found many times. The chain carries TRBV19 and TRBJ2-3; D is possibly TRBD1 or TRBD2 (5 bases each). The length of the CDR3 is 15 residues. Germline lookup yields CDR1 LNHDA and CDR2 SQIVND (reference sequence). V was clipped by 6 bases and J by 6 bases, with 19 bases between them. The CDR3 DNA reads TGTGCCAGTAGACTCATCGGGACCCCGTGGGATACGCAGTATTTT. It specifies CASRLIGTPWDTQYF.

Ten or more counts support this clone. The rearrangement joins TRBV11-2 to TRBJ2-7, with unresolved D. The CDR3 runs 16 residues. The germline CDR1 and CDR2 sequences are SGHAT and FQNNGV. Trimming took off 0 bases at V and 4 bases at J, with 16 bases between the two ends. The CDR3 nucleotides are TGTGCCAGCAGCTTAGATCGTAGGGCCACCTGGTACGAGCAGTACTTC. Protein: CASSLDRRATWYEQYF.

V and J are TRBV30 and TRBJ2-1; 7 bases fit TRBD1. This CDR3 has 15 residues. Germline V gives CDR1 GTSNPN, CDR2 SVGIG (reference sequence). V shed 3 bases and J 0 bases; nucleotides not matched to a gene: 5. This CDR3 is CAWREQGSSYNEQFF. CDR3 sequence (DNA): TGTGCCTGGAGAGAACAGGGGAGCTCCTACAATGAGCAGTTCTTC.

A few counts support this clone. The chain couples TRBV6-6 to TRBJ1-3; D is perhaps TRBD1 (5 bases). The V gene lost 0 bases and the J gene lost 4 bases, with 10 bases spanning the gap. The CDR3 loop spans 15 amino acids. The germline CDR1 and CDR2 sequences are MNHNY and SVGAGI (reference sequence). CDR3 in DNA: TGTGCCAGCAGTTACTCTGGGGCCTCCGGAAACACCATATATTTT. Amino acid sequence: CASSYSGASGNTIYF.

In this sample, this clone turned up a few times. A much larger clone differs from this one at a single base, so this may be a read error. Other DNA sequences in this specimen translate into the identical CDR3. The chain combines TRBV19 with TRBJ2-7, with TRBD2 as a possible D gene (7 bases). Germline-derived CDR1 and CDR2 are LNHDA and SQIVND (reference sequence). The CDR3 totals 13 residues. The CDR3 reads CASRKGGSYEQYF. The CDR3 DNA reads TGCGCCAGTAGGAAGGGGGGGTCCTACGAGCAGTACTTC. Supplemented by reference TRBV19 and TRBJ2-7, the full variable domain reads DGGITQSPKYLFRKEGQNVTLSCEQNLNHDAMYWYRQDPGQGLRLIYYSQIVNDFQKGDIAEGYSVSREKKESFPLTVTSAQKNPTAFYLCASRKGGSYEQYFGPGTRLTVT.

As for this clone: A much larger clonotype is one base distant, so this may be a read error. This CDR3 is also generated by other DNA sequences in the sample. This chain connects TRBV24-1 to TRBJ2-1; possibly TRBD1 or TRBD2 for D (6 bases each). CDR3 length: 16 residues. CDR1 is KGHDR, CDR2 SFDVKD, per germline. The ends were cut back, 2 bases at V and 5 bases at J, with 15 bases in the middle. The CDR3 sequence: CATSDSERGDHNEQFF. CDR3 sequence (DNA): TGTGCCACCAGTGATTCTGAGAGGGGGGACCACAATGAGCAGTTCTTC.

This clone occurred many times. The rearrangement uses TRBV12-3 or TRBV12-4 and TRBJ1-1; D is uncertain. The V end lost 1 base, the J end lost 7 bases, and 7 bases lay between the germline ends. This CDR3 is 12 amino acids long. The CDR3 here is CASSLVVGEAFF. CDR3 DNA: TGTGCCAGCAGTTTAGTGGTTGGTGAAGCTTTCTTT.

This clone was counted at least ten times. The J gene is TRBJ2-5, the V gene TRBV3-1, with no clear D. The V gene lost 1 base and the J gene lost 9 bases, with 9 bases spanning the gap. CDR1 is LGHDT, CDR2 YNNKEL, per germline (reference sequence). There are 12 residues in the CDR3. CDR3 protein: CASSQGPSAQYF. The CDR3 coding sequence is TGTGCCAGCAGCCAAGGTCCCTCGGCCCAGTACTTC.

This clone was seen repeatedly, ten times or more. The J gene is TRBJ1-1, the V gene TRBV5-6; D is possibly TRBD1 (6 bases). Germline assignment: CDR1 SGHDT and CDR2 YYEEEE. The CDR3 is made up of 15 amino acids. The germline V and J ends were trimmed by 4 bases and 0 bases, with 13 bases remaining between them. CDR3 amino acids: CASSNYDRLNTEAFF. Here the CDR3 DNA reads TGTGCCAGCAGCAACTACGACAGGTTGAACACTGAAGCTTTCTTT.

By share, this clone ranks as medium-sized. The chain uses TRBV10-3 and TRBJ2-2, with a weak D call TRBD2 (5 bases). V was trimmed by 10 bases and J by 6 bases, leaving 18 bases between them. This CDR3 is built from 14 residues. Germline V gene sequence: CDR1 ENHRY, CDR2 SYGVKD. The CDR3 DNA sequence: TGTGCCACCACAGAGTTTGTGAGGGCCGGGGAGCTGTTTTTT. Its protein is CATTEFVRAGELFF.

This clone was counted ten times or more. V is TRBV5-1 and J is TRBJ1-2; no definite D call. Germline CDR1 reads SGHRS; CDR2 reads YFSETQ. This CDR3 is built from 14 residues. V lost 1 base to trimming and J lost 2 bases, with 9 bases between them. The CDR3 DNA follows: TGCGCCAGCAGCTTGTCGGGAGACAACTATGGCTACACCTTC. Translated, it gives CASSLSGDNYGYTF.

In its sample, this clone was seen many times. The chain employs TRBV6-1 and TRBJ2-3, with 7 bases matching TRBD1. In germline, CDR1 is MNHNS, CDR2 SASEGT. This CDR3 has 15 amino acids. V gave up 5 bases and J gave up 4 bases; unmatched junction bases: 9. This chain's CDR3 is CASSLQGRGADTQYF. The CDR3 nucleotides read TGTGCCAGCAGTTTACAGGGGAGAGGGGCAGATACGCAGTATTTT.

This clone has ten or more counts. The CDR3 nucleotides read TGTGCCAGCAGTGATTGGGCTATGGGCTATGGCTACACCTTC. As protein: CASSDWAMGYGYTF. The chain carries TRBV25-1 and TRBJ1-2; D uncertain. This CDR3 region has 14 residues. Germline V gene sequence: CDR1 MGHDK, CDR2 SYGVNS. V was clipped by 3 bases and J by 4 bases, with 12 bases between them.

For this clone: It may be a read error: a sequence one base away is much more abundant. Other nucleotide sequences from this sample produce the same CDR3. This rearrangement joins TRBV18 to TRBJ2-5; perhaps TRBD1 as D (5 bases). Germline assignment: CDR1 KGHSH and CDR2 LQKENI. This CDR3 contains 14 residues. V dropped 2 bases and J dropped 5 bases, with 12 bases sitting between them. This CDR3 reads CASSPSTKGETQYF. For the CDR3, the DNA is TGTGCCAGCTCACCATCTACAAAGGGGGAGACCCAGTACTTC.

There are many counts of this clone. V usage is TRBV30 and J usage is TRBJ2-7, with 8 bases matching TRBD1. J lost 3 bases, V lost 1 base, and 2 bases had no gene match. Looked up from germline, CDR1 is GTSNPN and CDR2 is SVGIG (reference sequence). The CDR3 is 13 residues long. In nucleotides, the CDR3 is TGTGCCTGGAGTGGGACAGGGATCTACGAGCAGTACTTC. It codes for CAWSGTGIYEQYF.

V usage is TRBV5-1 and J usage is TRBJ1-1; 7 nucleotides match TRBD1. V was clipped by 5 bases and J by 3 bases; unmatched bases: 7. Germline V gives CDR1 SGHRS, CDR2 YFSETQ. There are 14 residues in the CDR3. CDR3 sequence (DNA): TGCGCCAGCAGTGATTCCAGGGGGTACACTGAAGCTTTCTTT. Protein product: CASSDSRGYTEAFF.

Ten or more counts support this clone. This chain links TRBV2 with TRBJ1-6; 9 nucleotides line up with TRBD1. CDR3 length: 14 amino acids. Germline assignment: CDR1 SNHLY and CDR2 FYNNEI. V was pared by 7 bases and J by 8 bases, with 6 bases of the junction left unmatched. CDR3: CASNRQGDYSPLHF. The CDR3 DNA reads as TGTGCCAGCAACCGACAGGGGGATTATTCACCCCTCCACTTT.

This clone was counted between two and nine times. The V and J genes are TRBV6-1 and TRBJ2-7; 9 nucleotides line up with TRBD2. The CDR3 covers 15 residues. CDR1 MNHNS and CDR2 SASEGT come from the germline V gene. V trimming: 6 bases; J trimming: 0 bases; junction bases outside the gene matches: 6. CDR3 coding DNA: TGTGCCAGCAGCTGGAGGCGGGGGGGCTCCTACGAGCAGTACTTC. Its protein product is CASSWRRGGSYEQYF.

This clone was recorded many times. The chain carries TRBV7-3 and TRBJ1-6; D unresolved. Germline V lookup: CDR1 SGHTA, CDR2 FQGTGA. The CDR3 length is 15 residues. V was trimmed by 1 base and J by 5 bases, leaving 9 bases between them. The CDR3 is CASSLNPGNNSPLHF. The CDR3, as DNA: TGTGCCAGCAGCTTAAATCCCGGTAATAATTCACCCCTCCACTTT.

This clone was seen a few times. V usage is TRBV6-2 or TRBV6-3 and J usage is TRBJ1-1; D remains ambiguous. Trimming cost V 2 bases and J 4 bases, with 17 bases left between them. Germline V gene sequence: CDR1 MNHEY, CDR2 SVGEGT. The CDR3 runs to 16 residues. As DNA, the CDR3 is TGTGCCAGCAGTTACCCCCGGCGGGCGGACGGCACTGAAGCTTTCTTT. It translates to CASSYPRRADGTEAFF.

In DNA, the CDR3 is TGTGCCAGCAGTTACTCGGTGCCCAGCGGGGGCGATACGCAGTATTTT. This encodes CASSYSVPSGGDTQYF. V gene TRBV6-2 or TRBV6-3 combines with J gene TRBJ2-3; TRBD2 aligns across 8 bases. V lost 0 bases, J lost 6 bases, and 8 bases stayed unmatched. This CDR3 contains 16 residues. Per germline, CDR1 MNHEY and CDR2 SVGEGT.

This clone was counted at least ten times. This chain connects TRBV18 to TRBJ2-7, with D uncertain. The CDR3 runs to 12 residues. The V and J ends lost 2 bases and 4 bases respectively, with 6 bases between them. CDR1 is KGHSH and CDR2 is LQKENI in the germline V gene. The CDR3 protein is CASSPGRYEQYF. The CDR3 DNA sequence: TGTGCCAGCTCACCAGGGCGTTACGAGCAGTACTTC.

The table lists this clone with many counts. This rearrangement joins TRBV20-1 to TRBJ2-6; a possible D gene is TRBD2 (5 bases). Germline V lookup: CDR1 DFQATT, CDR2 SNEGSKA (reference sequence). This CDR3 comprises 14 residues. The ends were cut back, 1 base at V and 15 bases at J, with 19 bases in the middle. The CDR3 DNA sequence: TGCAGTGCTAGAGCCCCCGGACTTGAGGTGGACCTGACTTTC. Residues: CSARAPGLEVDLTF.

This clone is classed as medium-sized. The chain employs TRBV27 and TRBJ2-7, with 10 bases that match TRBD2. Looked up from germline, CDR1 is MNHEY and CDR2 is SMNVEV (reference sequence). The V and J ends lost 6 bases and 7 bases, in that order; junction bases with no gene match: 3. The CDR3 spans 12 residues. CDR3 in amino acids: CASSRSGGEQYF. The CDR3 bases are TGTGCCAGCAGCCGTAGCGGGGGGGAGCAGTACTTC.

The sample holds a few counts of this clone. This could be a read error, since a much larger clone is one nucleotide away. V usage is TRBV19 and J usage is TRBJ2-3; D tentatively fits TRBD1 or TRBD2 (5 bases each). The germline gives CDR1 LNHDA, CDR2 SQIVND (reference sequence). V lost 4 bases and J 2 bases, leaving 19 bases between the germline ends. This CDR3 is 17 amino acids long. The CDR3 nucleotides read TGTGCCAGTAGTACGGTGGGACCGGTACTACTCACAGATACGCAGTATTTT. Translating it yields CASSTVGPVLLTDTQYF.

This clone was recorded at least ten times. The chain uses TRBV6-1 and TRBJ2-5; maybe TRBD2 (5 bases). The CDR3 has 18 amino acids. Germline loops: CDR1 MNHNS, CDR2 SASEGT. V gave up 11 bases and J gave up 2 bases, with 30 bases separating them. Written as DNA, the CDR3 is TGTGCCCCGAGGATAGGGCTACCCGCTACGGTAGCGCAAGAGACCCAGTACTTC. Its translation is CAPRIGLPATVAQETQYF.

This clone has only a few counts. This chain connects TRBV19 to TRBJ1-2; tentatively, D is TRBD1 (6 bases). CDR1 LNHDA and CDR2 SQIVND come from the germline V gene (reference sequence). There are 18 residues in the CDR3. V was trimmed by 4 bases and J by 0 bases, leaving 21 bases between them. This chain's CDR3 is CASSTQTGSPWANYGYTF. The CDR3 DNA sequence: TGTGCCAGTAGTACCCAGACAGGCAGCCCCTGGGCTAACTATGGCTACACCTTC.

This clone was seen repeatedly, ten times or more. Other DNA sequences in this specimen translate into the identical CDR3. J is TRBJ2-5 and V is TRBV11-3; possible D gene TRBD2, 6 bases. Looked up from germline, CDR1 is SGHNT and CDR2 is YENEEA. V lost 5 bases, J lost 0 bases, and 10 bases lay in between. The CDR3 loop spans 14 amino acids. CDR3 residues: CASSPGGDQETQYF. Here the CDR3 DNA reads TGTGCCAGCAGCCCGGGCGGGGACCAAGAGACCCAGTACTTC.